The rows below give T cell receptor beta chains drawn from one sample of a study of blood T cell repertoires in COVID-19. Only in-frame clones appear in the TCRdb table, and some are missing; sequencing was by immunoSEQ multiplex PCR. This sample carries fewer than 300,000 clones, more than 85% of them seen once, and the ten largest clones take approximately 2.6%. Material for sequencing was peripheral blood. These receptors were taken from a young adult with COVID-19, enrolled during active disease. Both conserved end residues are part of each CDR3. A D gene is named only where the DNA matches it firmly. The size field is filled for only some rows; it gives once, few, many or a size class.

cdr3_nt,cdr3_aa,j_call,d_call,clone_size,v_call
TGTGCCAGCAGTTACTCCGACTCGATGGCCAAAAACATTCAGTACTTC,CASSYSDSMAKNIQYF,TRBJ2-4,-,once,TRBV6-2/TRBV6-3
TGTGCCAGCAGTGCGGTAGGCTCGGGGTATACTGAAGCTTTCTTT,CASSAVGSGYTEAFF,TRBJ1-1,-,-,TRBV2
TGTGCCACCCCCGGTGTGCCCCTCCACTTT,CATPGVPLHF,TRBJ1-6,-,-,TRBV24-1
TGTGCCTGGAGCGGGGGTGATTATCAGCCCCAGCATTTT,CAWSGGDYQPQHF,TRBJ1-5,-,-,TRBV30
TGTGCCAGCAGCAAAGTTCGCGCCATCACCACGAGCAATCAGCCCCAGCATTTT,CASSKVRAITTSNQPQHF,TRBJ1-5,-,-,TRBV21-1
TGTGCCAGCAGTGCCCCTGGCAGGTACAATTACGAGCAGTACTTC,CASSAPGRYNYEQYF,TRBJ2-7,-,-,TRBV2
TGTGCCAGCAGCTCCGGACTAGCGGGAGCTCGGTCCTACGAGCAGTACTTC,CASSSGLAGARSYEQYF,TRBJ2-7,TRBD2,-,TRBV7-2
TGTGCCAGCAGCCTAGGCGGGGAAGAGACCCAGTACTTC,CASSLGGEETQYF,TRBJ2-5,-,once,TRBV5-6
TGTGCCTGCTTGGGCTTACAGTACTTC,CACLGLQYF,TRBJ2-7,-,-,TRBV7-5
TGTGCCAGCAGAGTAGCGGGAGCAGGCGGGGAGCTGTTTTTT,CASRVAGAGGELFF,TRBJ2-2,TRBD2,-,TRBV6-5
TGTGCCAGCAGCTTTGACGGGGTTGGTGGCTACACCTTC,CASSFDGVGGYTF,TRBJ1-2,-,-,TRBV2
TGTGCCACCAGTGATCCCCCCGGACAGGGGATTAACAATGAGCAGTTCTTC,CATSDPPGQGINNEQFF,TRBJ2-1,TRBD1,-,TRBV24-1
TGCAGTGCTAGTCTAGGGGTAGCGGGAGGTGGGGGGACCCAGTACTTC,CSASLGVAGGGGTQYF,TRBJ2-5,TRBD2,once,TRBV20-1
TGTGCCAGCAGTGACATAACAGGTTATCTATCGAACACTGAAGCTTTCTTT,CASSDITGYLSNTEAFF,TRBJ1-1,-,-,TRBV6-1
TGCGCCAGCAGGATTGGGACAGGAGGGGAAAAACTGTTTTTT,CASRIGTGGEKLFF,TRBJ1-4,TRBD1,-,TRBV5-1
TGTGCCATGCGGGAGAAGTACACCGGGGAGCTGTTTTTT,CAMREKYTGELFF,TRBJ2-2,TRBD2,-,TRBV7-9
TGTGCCAGCAGTCCACCGGGACAGGCGCCCTACGAGCAGTACTTC,CASSPPGQAPYEQYF,TRBJ2-7,TRBD1,-,TRBV27
TGTGCCAGTAGTCCTTCTAGCGGGTCCTCCTACGAGCAGTACTTC,CASSPSSGSSYEQYF,TRBJ2-7,TRBD2,-,TRBV19
TGCGCCAGCAGCCAAGGCGAGGTGGTAGCGTACTACAATGAGCAGTTCTTC,CASSQGEVVAYYNEQFF,TRBJ2-1,-,-,TRBV4-1
TGCGCCAGCAGTGAGTGGGGCCTCACTGAAGCTTTCTTT,CASSEWGLTEAFF,TRBJ1-1,-,-,TRBV10-2
TGTGCCAGCAGCTTAGCGGGAGGGCCCCGAGAGACCCAGTACTTC,CASSLAGGPRETQYF,TRBJ2-5,TRBD2,-,TRBV5-4
TGCGCCAGCAGGACTAACTTACTAGCGGGAGTCCACGAGCAGTACTTC,CASRTNLLAGVHEQYF,TRBJ2-7,TRBD2,-,TRBV4-3
TGTGCCAGCAGTTTATCCCGAGATTACGAGCAGTACTTC,CASSLSRDYEQYF,TRBJ2-7,-,once,TRBV27
TGTGCCAGCAGCTCCGGGACAGGGGGCCGGCGGGAGCAGTTCTTC,CASSSGTGGRREQFF,TRBJ2-1,TRBD1,-,TRBV14
TGTGCCAGCAGTGCGACTAGCGGGAGCGTCCGGGAGCTGTTTTTT,CASSATSGSVRELFF,TRBJ2-2,TRBD2,-,TRBV6-4
TGTGCCAGCAGCCCCATCGGGGGGGCGATTGGCACTGAAGCTTTCTTT,CASSPIGGAIGTEAFF,TRBJ1-1,-,-,TRBV27
TGTGCCAGCGGAAGGGACATCACCTACGAGCAGTACTTC,CASGRDITYEQYF,TRBJ2-7,-,-,TRBV27
TGTGCCAGCAGTGACGGGGGACTAGGCACAGATACGCAGTATTTT,CASSDGGLGTDTQYF,TRBJ2-3,TRBD2,-,TRBV2
TGTGCCAGCAGTGAAGTAAATTTCGGAACAGGGAATTCACCCCTCCACTTT,CASSEVNFGTGNSPLHF,TRBJ1-6,-,-,TRBV6-1
TGTGCCAGCAACAGGGGGTTCGCTGAAGCTTTCTTT,CASNRGFAEAFF,TRBJ1-1,TRBD1,-,TRBV2
TGTGCCAGCAGCACCCTCGGAGGCCTAGTTCACTATGGCTACACCTTC,CASSTLGGLVHYGYTF,TRBJ1-2,-,-,TRBV21-1
TGTGCCAGCAGCGTAGGTAGCGGCCATTACAATGAGCAGTTCTTC,CASSVGSGHYNEQFF,TRBJ2-1,-,-,TRBV9
TGTGCCAGCAGCTTAGGGCTAGCGACAGATACGCAGTATTTT,CASSLGLATDTQYF,TRBJ2-3,-,-,TRBV7-2
TGTGCCAGCAGCCAAGATTCCCCTCTAAATTCACCCCTCCACTTT,CASSQDSPLNSPLHF,TRBJ1-6,-,-,TRBV4-2
TGTGCCAGCAGCAAACCCGTTTGGGACATCGCTTCCTACGAGCAGTACTTC,CASSKPVWDIASYEQYF,TRBJ2-7,-,-,TRBV21-1
TGCAGCGTCCTGACTGCGACAGGGGGTAATGAAAAACTGTTTTTT,CSVLTATGGNEKLFF,TRBJ1-4,TRBD1,-,TRBV29-1
TGTGCCAGCAGCTTGGGACAGGGACGGAGACTTTTCACAGATACGCAGTATTTT,CASSLGQGRRLFTDTQYF,TRBJ2-3,TRBD1,-,TRBV11-2
TGTGCCAGCAGCACCCCCTCGGCGGGCCCCGGGGAGCTGTTTTTT,CASSTPSAGPGELFF,TRBJ2-2,-,-,TRBV5-6
TGTGCCAGTAGTATAGATTACAGCAGCAATCAGCCCCAGCATTTT,CASSIDYSSNQPQHF,TRBJ1-5,-,-,TRBV19
TGCGCCAGCAGCTTGGTGGGGACTAGCGGCCAAGAGACCCAGTACTTC,CASSLVGTSGQETQYF,TRBJ2-5,TRBD2,-,TRBV5-1
TGTGCCAGTAGTCCCGGGGGGAGCTTGGAGACCCAGTACTTC,CASSPGGSLETQYF,TRBJ2-5,TRBD2,-,TRBV19
TGTGCCTTTCTAGCGGGAAATACACGTAGGGAGACCCAGTACTTC,CAFLAGNTRRETQYF,TRBJ2-5,TRBD2,-,TRBV30
TGTGCCAGCAGCCCCGAGGGAGGCTACGAGCAGTACTTC,CASSPEGGYEQYF,TRBJ2-7,-,-,TRBV7-2
TGCGCCAGCAGCCGCCGACTAGCGGGTGAGAGTGAGCAGTTCTTC,CASSRRLAGESEQFF,TRBJ2-1,TRBD2,-,TRBV4-1
TGTGCCAGCAGCCACTCCCGGACTAGCGTCGGGTGGACCGGGGAGCTGTTTTTT,CASSHSRTSVGWTGELFF,TRBJ2-2,TRBD2,-,TRBV3-1/TRBV3-2